This record looks at one T cell receptor (beta chain) sequence and its context. Sequencing was performed with immunoSEQ multiplex PCR; in TCRdb, only in-frame clones are kept and a portion is missing. The data hold about 120,000 clones, with more than 70% observed a single time. The donors were part of the 120-subject validation cohort, which stood apart from the approximately 700-subject first cohort. The sample comes from a study of cytomegalovirus exposure and HLA in healthy donors. Sequencing was done on a sample of PBMCs. The sequence came from a woman aged 25-40 years in good health and CMV-seronegative.

The CDR3 protein is CAWSKQGAMGQPQHF. As DNA, the CDR3 is TGTGCCTGGAGTAAACAGGGGGCGATGGGTCAGCCCCAGCATTTT. The chain joins TRBV30 to TRBJ1-5; 9 nucleotides line up with TRBD1. CDR3 length equals 15 residues. From germline, CDR1 is GTSNPN and CDR2 SVGIG (reference sequence). J lost 6 bases, V lost 2 bases, and 8 bases had no gene match.